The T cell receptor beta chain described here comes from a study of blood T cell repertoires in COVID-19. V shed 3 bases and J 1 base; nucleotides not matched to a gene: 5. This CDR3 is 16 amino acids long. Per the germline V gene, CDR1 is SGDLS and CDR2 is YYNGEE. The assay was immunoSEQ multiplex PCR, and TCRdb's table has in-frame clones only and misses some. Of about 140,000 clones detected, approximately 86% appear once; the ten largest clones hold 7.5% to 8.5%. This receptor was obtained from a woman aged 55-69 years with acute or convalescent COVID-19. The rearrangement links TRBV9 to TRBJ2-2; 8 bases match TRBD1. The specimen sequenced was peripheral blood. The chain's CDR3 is CASSARQGQNTGELFF. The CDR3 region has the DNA TGTGCCAGCAGCGCGAGACAGGGGCAGAACACCGGGGAGCTGTTTTTT. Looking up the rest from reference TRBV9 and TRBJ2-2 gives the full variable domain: DSGVTQTPKHLITATGQRVTLRCSPRSGDLSVYWYQQSLDQGLQFLIQYYNGEERAKGNILERFSAQQFPDLHSELNLSSLELGDSALYFCASSARQGQNTGELFFGEGSRLTVL.